The 28 T cell receptor beta chains below come from one sample, sequenced in a study of CD8 T cells in Susac syndrome. RNA totalling roughly 0.5 to 1 ug underwent reverse transcription with random hexamers. TCRdb independently ran MiXCR on the immunoSEQ multiplex PCR reads; one entry per CDR3 protein. This table holds some 130,000 distinct CDR3 sequences, about 90% found once. Sample: CD8+ T cells from PBMCs. Receptors originate from a human donor with multiple sclerosis.

The rearrangement joins TRBV6-1 to TRBJ2-3; D gene unclear. Between the trimmed V and J ends, which lost 6 bases and 4 bases, there was a span of 11 bases. Germline-derived CDR1 and CDR2 are MNHNS and SASEGT. This CDR3 comprises 13 residues. The CDR3 DNA follows: TGTGCCAGCAGACGCGAAGGGCCAGATACGCAGTATTTT. The encoded protein is CASRREGPDTQYF.

This chain links TRBV6-5 with TRBJ2-7; TRBD2 matches at 8 bases. Trimming at V came to 6 bases and at J to 3 bases, leaving 10 bases not matched to a gene. The CDR3 consists of 15 residues. Per the germline V gene, CDR1 is MNHEY and CDR2 is SVGAGI. The CDR3 sequence: CASSLRGGLYYEQYF. Here the CDR3 DNA reads TGTGCCAGCAGCCTCCGCGGGGGGCTTTACTACGAGCAGTACTTC.

This chain links TRBV14 with TRBJ2-3; 9 nucleotides match TRBD2. Germline lookup yields CDR1 SGHDN and CDR2 FVKESK. V lost 1 base to trimming and J lost 4 bases; unmatched junction nucleotides: 6. The CDR3 contains 16 residues. This CDR3 reads CASSQGLAVSADTQYF. CDR3 bases: TGTGCCAGCAGCCAAGGACTAGCGGTATCCGCAGATACGCAGTATTTT.

This chain's CDR3 is CASSQDRAGVGNEQFF. CDR3 coding DNA: TGCGCCAGCAGCCAAGACAGGGCGGGAGTGGGTAATGAGCAGTTCTTC. This chain connects TRBV4-1 to TRBJ2-1; 7 bases map to TRBD2. J gave up 7 bases and V 0 bases, and 9 bases lay outside the gene matches. This CDR3 comprises 16 residues. Germline V lookup: CDR1 MGHRA, CDR2 YSYEKL.

The chain couples TRBV27 to TRBJ1-5; TRBD1 matches 10 bases. The junction had 5 bases not matched to a gene; V was cut back by 4 bases and J by 5 bases. This CDR3 has 15 amino acids. Germline CDR1 and CDR2: MNHEY and SMNVEV (reference sequence). CDR3 in amino acids: CASSSGTGADQPQHF. CDR3 bases: TGTGCCAGCAGTTCCGGGACAGGGGCGGATCAGCCCCAGCATTTT.

This chain uses TRBV29-1 with TRBJ2-7; 8 bases fit TRBD2. J lost 6 bases, V lost 5 bases, and 6 bases had no gene match. Germline loops: CDR1 SQVTM, CDR2 ANQGSEA. The CDR3 contains 12 residues. The CDR3 coding sequence is TGCAGCGTTATAGCGGGAATGTTCGAGCAGTACTTC. Translation gives CSVIAGMFEQYF.

A remark on this clonotype: The germline gene is not matched at one end of the junction; a read error may be the cause. V usage is TRBV4-1 and J usage is TRBJ2-5, with TRBD2 identical over 13 bases. The germline V gene encodes CDR1 MGHRA and CDR2 YSYEKL. The CDR3 runs 19 residues. The CDR3 spells CASSPQMLTSGRAGETRYF. Written as DNA, the CDR3 is TGCGCCAGCAGCCCTCAAATGCTTACTAGCGGGAGGGCCGGAGAGACCCGGTACTTC.

The genes are TRBV7-9 and TRBJ2-7, with 7 nucleotides matching TRBD1. The CDR3 length is 17 residues. The germline gives CDR1 SEHNR, CDR2 FQNEAQ (reference sequence). Trimming took 4 bases from V and 1 from J; bases not matched to a gene: 13. CDR3 sequence reads: CASSSTLIRDRSYEQYF. CDR3 bases: TGTGCCAGCAGCTCCACCTTAATCCGGGACAGATCCTACGAGCAGTACTTC.

The CDR3 here is CASSVGQGLYF. The CDR3 DNA follows: TGTGCCAGCAGCGTTGGACAGGGCCTGTACTTC. This sequence joins TRBV7-9 and TRBJ2-5, with 8 bases aligning to TRBD1. CDR3 length equals 11 residues. V lost 5 bases to trimming and J lost 13 bases; unmatched junction nucleotides: 6. Germline CDR1 and CDR2: SEHNR and FQNEAQ (reference sequence).

The rearrangement uses TRBV10-3 and TRBJ2-1; the match to TRBD2 covers 8 bases. After removal of 10 bases from V and 3 bases from J, the junction contained 8 bases not matched to a gene. The germline gives CDR1 ENHRY, CDR2 SYGVKD. The CDR3 covers 14 residues. The CDR3 region is CASGGTRSYNEQFF. The CDR3 coding sequence is TGTGCCAGCGGGGGGACACGAAGCTACAATGAGCAGTTCTTC.

This clonotype was counted once. At one end, the junction sequence differs from germline, possibly due to a read error. The chain employs TRBV29-1 and TRBJ1-1; D is ambiguous. Germline V gene sequence: CDR1 SQVTM, CDR2 ANQGSEA. The CDR3 contains 14 residues. CDR3 protein: CSVEGWSTNTEAFF. The CDR3 coding sequence is TGCAGCGTCGAAGGGTGGAGCACGAACACTGAAGCTTTCTTT. Based on the CDR3 plus reference TRBV29-1 and TRBJ1-1, the full variable domain is SAVISQKPSRDICQRGTSLTIQCQVDSQVTMMFWYRQQPGQSLTLIATANQGSEATYESGFVIDKFPISRPNLTFSTLTVSNMSPEDSSIYLCSVEGWSTNTEAFFGQGTRLTVV.

V and J are TRBV30 and TRBJ2-7; D may be TRBD1 (5 bases). This CDR3 region has 13 residues. V lost 2 bases and J 3 bases, leaving 11 bases between the germline ends. Germline CDR1 reads GTSNPN; CDR2 reads SVGIG (reference sequence). The chain's CDR3 is CAWSWGSYYEQYF. Here the CDR3 DNA reads TGTGCCTGGAGTTGGGGCAGCTACTACGAGCAGTACTTC.

The V call is TRBV30, the J call TRBJ1-1; D unclear. The CDR3 consists of 13 residues. V was trimmed by 5 bases and J by 0 bases, leaving 10 bases between them. Germline V gives CDR1 GTSNPN, CDR2 SVGIG (reference sequence). The CDR3 DNA reads TGTGCCTGGGGTCCAGTTTTGAACACTGAAGCTTTCTTT. Translating gives CAWGPVLNTEAFF.

The V gene is TRBV7-9, the J gene TRBJ2-7, with 11 positions matching TRBD2. The germline V gene encodes CDR1 SEHNR and CDR2 FQNEAQ (reference sequence). The junction had 3 bases not matched to a gene; V was cut back by 2 bases and J by 3 bases. The CDR3 has 15 amino acids. CDR3 sequence reads: CASSLTTSGSYEQYF. CDR3 in DNA: TGTGCCAGCAGCTTAACAACTAGCGGGAGCTACGAGCAGTACTTC.

V usage is TRBV7-2 and J usage is TRBJ2-2; D not certain. Trimming took off 2 bases at V and 4 bases at J, with 5 bases between the two ends. Germline-derived CDR1 and CDR2 are SGHTA and FQGNSA. This CDR3 comprises 13 residues. CDR3 region: CASSLLSTGELFF. CDR3 in DNA: TGTGCCAGCAGCTTATTGAGCACCGGGGAGCTGTTTTTT.

CDR3 sequence (DNA): TGTGCCAGCAGTTACTCCGACAGTGATGCCTACACCTTC. Protein product: CASSYSDSDAYTF. The rearrangement links TRBV6-5 to TRBJ1-2; weak D call: TRBD1 (5 bases). V shed 0 bases and J shed 10 bases, with 12 bases lying between them. CDR3 length equals 13 residues. Germline assignment: CDR1 MNHEY and CDR2 SVGAGI.

V and J are TRBV2 and TRBJ1-1, with D possibly being TRBD1 (5 bases). V was pared by 6 bases and J by 7 bases, with 12 bases between. The CDR3 consists of 12 residues. Germline-derived CDR1 and CDR2 are SNHLY and FYNNEI. The CDR3 DNA is TGTGCCAGCAGAACGACAGTCGTTGAAGCTTTCTTT. It yields the protein CASRTTVVEAFF.

The rearrangement uses TRBV7-9 and TRBJ2-3; D gene uncertain. Trimming left V 8 bases short and J 0 bases short, with 6 bases between. The CDR3 totals 12 residues. Germline V gene data show CDR1 as SEHNR and CDR2 as FQNEAQ (reference sequence). In DNA, the CDR3 is TGTGCCAGCCTTCGGAGCACAGATACGCAGTATTTT. Protein sequence: CASLRSTDTQYF.

The CDR3: CASSSPGAYEQYF. In DNA form, the CDR3 reads TGTGCCAGCAGCTCTCCGGGCGCCTACGAGCAGTACTTC. The V gene is TRBV7-9, the J gene TRBJ2-7; D not certain. CDR1 is SEHNR and CDR2 is FQNEAQ in the germline V gene (reference sequence). This CDR3 spans 13 amino acids. V was cut by 4 bases and J by 2 bases, with 9 bases left in between.

This chain connects TRBV27 to TRBJ1-2; no clear D. Germline V gene data show CDR1 as MNHEY and CDR2 as SMNVEV (reference sequence). This CDR3 has 13 amino acids. The V gene lost 3 bases and the J gene lost 7 bases, with 12 bases spanning the gap. CDR3 DNA: TGTGCCAGCAGTTTCGACAAAAGAGGTGGCTACACCTTC. This translates into CASSFDKRGGYTF.

The V gene is TRBV5-1, the J gene TRBJ1-5, with D possibly being TRBD1 (6 bases). The CDR3 has 15 residues. The V end was cut by 0 bases, the J end by 4 bases, with 11 bases between. Germline V lookup: CDR1 SGHRS, CDR2 YFSETQ. CDR3 nucleotide sequence: TGCGCCAGCAGCTTGGGTTCAGGGGCAAATCAGCCCCAGCATTTT. Translating it yields CASSLGSGANQPQHF.

The gene calls are TRBV28 and TRBJ2-1; either TRBD1 or TRBD2 may supply D (5 bases each). CDR3 length: 14 residues. V dropped 5 bases and J dropped 5 bases, with 13 bases sitting between them. Germline-derived CDR1 and CDR2 are MDHEN and SYDVKM. CDR3 residues: CASSPPGRNNEQFF. CDR3 DNA sequence: TGTGCCAGCAGTCCGCCGGGACGGAACAATGAGCAGTTCTTC. Full variable domain (remainder filled in from reference TRBV28 and TRBJ2-1): DVKVTQSSRYLVKRTGEKVFLECVQDMDHENMFWYRQDPGLGLRLIYFSYDVKMKEKGDIPEGYSVSREKKERFSLILESASTNQTSMYLCASSPPGRNNEQFFGPGTRLTVL.

This clonotype appeared once. The chain uses TRBV29-1 and TRBJ2-1; D ambiguous. Germline lookup yields CDR1 SQVTM and CDR2 ANQGSEA. CDR3 size: 12 residues. Trimming took 3 bases from V and 7 from J, leaving 10 bases between them. The CDR3: CSVETERNEQFF. The CDR3 DNA is TGCAGCGTTGAGACCGAGCGAAATGAGCAGTTCTTC.

The V and J genes are TRBV28 and TRBJ2-1, with TRBD2 identical over 9 bases. CDR1 MDHEN and CDR2 SYDVKM come from the germline V gene. The CDR3 sequence is 15 residues long. V was clipped by 5 bases and J by 6 bases; unmatched bases: 8. The CDR3 DNA is TGTGCCAGCAGTCCTCAAGAGCGGGAGGTCAATGAGCAGTTCTTC. It is translated as CASSPQEREVNEQFF.

This rearrangement joins TRBV6-5 to TRBJ1-5; D gene unclear. The CDR3 is 14 residues long. Germline V CDR1 and CDR2: MNHEY, SVGAGI. V gave up 0 bases and J gave up 6 bases, with 9 bases separating them. CDR3 coding DNA: TGTGCCAGCAGTTACTCTGGGGTCAGTCAGCCCCAGCATTTT. Amino acid sequence: CASSYSGVSQPQHF.

The chain recombines TRBV5-6 with TRBJ2-1; weak D call: TRBD2 (5 bases). V was trimmed by 2 bases and J by 5 bases, leaving 8 bases between them. CDR1 is SGHDT and CDR2 is YYEEEE in the germline V gene. The CDR3 spans 13 residues. CDR3: CASSFSGHNEQFF. CDR3 in DNA: TGTGCCAGCAGCTTCAGCGGCCACAATGAGCAGTTCTTC.

The chain recombines TRBV7-9 with TRBJ2-7, with TRBD2 identical over 10 bases. Trimming cost V 1 base and J 5 bases; bases outside gene matches: 5. There are 15 residues in the CDR3. In germline, CDR1 is SEHNR, CDR2 FQNEAQ (reference sequence). The CDR3 coding sequence is TGTGCCAGCAGCTTAGTACTAGCGGGAAGGAACGAGCAGTACTTC. Protein product: CASSLVLAGRNEQYF.

The chain is built from TRBV6-4 and TRBJ2-7, with 11 bases matching TRBD2. Germline V gives CDR1 MRHNA, CDR2 SNTAGT. Losses at the gene ends were 8 bases for V and 9 bases for J; bases not matched to a gene: 15. The CDR3 length is 15 residues. The CDR3 bases are TGTGCCAGCCGACAAGCTAGCGGGAGGTTAATCGGGCAGTACTTC. Encoded protein: CASRQASGRLIGQYF.